The source of this T cell receptor (beta chain) is a study of shared clonotypes between healthy human individuals. Sequenced by immunoSEQ multiplex PCR; TCRdb stores in-frame clones only, minus some. The sample lists under 600,000 clones, around 97% occurring once. Trimming at V came to 4 bases and at J to 3 bases, leaving 5 bases not matched to a gene. The CDR3 has 14 residues. Per germline, CDR1 LGHNA and CDR2 YSLEER. The chain couples TRBV4-3 to TRBJ2-7; 8 bases are shared with TRBD1. Sequenced sample: naive CD4+ T cells sorted from blood. This sample's subset: CD45RA+ positively selected. The TCR sequence derives from a woman in her 30s in good health. The CDR3 protein is CASSPRDRNYEQYF. DNA of the CDR3: TGCGCCAGCAGCCCCCGGGACAGGAACTACGAGCAGTACTTC.